This passage covers 5 T cell receptor beta chains from one sample sequenced in a study of T cell responses to AZD1222 COVID-19 vaccine. Libraries were prepared by immunoSEQ multiplex PCR; TCRdb keeps only in-frame clonotypes and omits some of them. The data show some 93,000 clones, 85% to 90% seen once. This specimen consisted of peripheral blood, obtained 28 days after the second AZD1222 dose. The receptor source for this set is an adult who received the AZD1222 COVID-19 vaccine.

The J gene is TRBJ2-5, the V gene TRBV7-9; TRBD1 is a possible D gene (5 bases). Germline V CDR1 and CDR2: SEHNR, FQNEAQ (reference sequence). This CDR3 is 14 amino acids long. Between the trimmed V and J ends, which lost 1 base and 4 bases, there was a span of 10 bases. CDR3 DNA: TGTGCCAGCAGCTTAGTGGCAGGGTCAGAGACCCAGTACTTC. Translation gives CASSLVAGSETQYF.

J is TRBJ2-5 and V is TRBV2; 7 nucleotides align to TRBD1. From germline, CDR1 is SNHLY and CDR2 FYNNEI. The CDR3 contains 15 residues. V lost 4 bases and J lost 4; bases outside the gene matches: 9. CDR3 sequence (DNA): TGTGCCAGCAGTGTCCGACAGGGTGGGCTAGAGACCCAGTACTTC. Translated, it gives CASSVRQGGLETQYF.

This sequence joins TRBV11-2 and TRBJ1-2; D call uncertain. In germline, CDR1 is SGHAT, CDR2 FQNNGV. Trimming took off 3 bases at V and 5 bases at J, with 16 bases between the two ends. The CDR3 has 15 amino acids. The CDR3 region is CASSLGAPDPYGYTF. CDR3 coding DNA: TGTGCCAGCAGCTTGGGAGCTCCGGATCCTTATGGCTACACCTTC.

The gene calls are TRBV7-2 and TRBJ2-1, with TRBD2 matching over 7 bases. CDR1 is SGHTA, CDR2 FQGNSA, per germline. The CDR3 has 15 residues. V shed 1 base and J 2 bases; nucleotides not matched to a gene: 2. The CDR3 reads CASSLVGGAYNEQFF. In DNA, the CDR3 is TGTGCCAGCAGCTTAGTGGGGGGGGCCTACAATGAGCAGTTCTTC.

The chain uses TRBV11-2 and TRBJ2-3, with 9 bases lining up with TRBD2. There are 17 residues in the CDR3. The germline CDR1 and CDR2 sequences are SGHAT and FQNNGV. Trimming at V came to 5 bases and at J to 2 bases, leaving 11 bases not matched to a gene. The CDR3 coding sequence is TGTGCCAGCAGCCTCCTCGTAAGCGGGGGGCTCACAGATACGCAGTATTTT. Translated: CASSLLVSGGLTDTQYF.